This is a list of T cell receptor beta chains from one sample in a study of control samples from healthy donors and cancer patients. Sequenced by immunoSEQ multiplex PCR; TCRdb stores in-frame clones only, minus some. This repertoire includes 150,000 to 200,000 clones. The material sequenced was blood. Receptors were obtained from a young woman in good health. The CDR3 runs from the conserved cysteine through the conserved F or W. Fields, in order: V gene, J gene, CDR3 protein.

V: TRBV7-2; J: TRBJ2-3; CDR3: CASSLVKGTSGTDTQYF
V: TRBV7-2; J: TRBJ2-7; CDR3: CASSLAGGHEQYF
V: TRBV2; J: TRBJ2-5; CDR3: CASSEVPRETQYF
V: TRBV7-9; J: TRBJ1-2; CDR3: CASSLAYQGAAGYTF
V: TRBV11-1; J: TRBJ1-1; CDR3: CASGDSWDTEAFF
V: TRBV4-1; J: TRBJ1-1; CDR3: CASSQVLAGKEAFF
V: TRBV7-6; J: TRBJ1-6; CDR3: CASSLAVRIPNSPLHF
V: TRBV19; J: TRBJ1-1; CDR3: CASSMQGSQGTEAFF
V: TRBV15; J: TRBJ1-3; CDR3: CATSRGGAPGNTIYF
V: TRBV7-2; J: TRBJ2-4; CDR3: CASRSGGYKNIQYF
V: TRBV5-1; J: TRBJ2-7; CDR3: CASSLGGIYEQYF
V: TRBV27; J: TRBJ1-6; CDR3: CASSLSTGKVYAPLHF
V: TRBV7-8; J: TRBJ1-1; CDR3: CASSLDRGGRTEAFF
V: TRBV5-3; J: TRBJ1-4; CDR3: CARSASLMAQHKGPEATNEKLFF
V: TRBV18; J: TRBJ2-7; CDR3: CASSPPRAYEQYF
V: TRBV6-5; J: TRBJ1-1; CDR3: CASRTGLNTEAFF
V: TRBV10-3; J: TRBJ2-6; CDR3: CAISEEGLLSGANVLTF
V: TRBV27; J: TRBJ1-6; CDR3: CASSFGRPSPLHF
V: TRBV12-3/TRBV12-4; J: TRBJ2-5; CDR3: CASSHRVYETQYF
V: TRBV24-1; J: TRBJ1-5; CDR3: CATSAGSNQPQHF